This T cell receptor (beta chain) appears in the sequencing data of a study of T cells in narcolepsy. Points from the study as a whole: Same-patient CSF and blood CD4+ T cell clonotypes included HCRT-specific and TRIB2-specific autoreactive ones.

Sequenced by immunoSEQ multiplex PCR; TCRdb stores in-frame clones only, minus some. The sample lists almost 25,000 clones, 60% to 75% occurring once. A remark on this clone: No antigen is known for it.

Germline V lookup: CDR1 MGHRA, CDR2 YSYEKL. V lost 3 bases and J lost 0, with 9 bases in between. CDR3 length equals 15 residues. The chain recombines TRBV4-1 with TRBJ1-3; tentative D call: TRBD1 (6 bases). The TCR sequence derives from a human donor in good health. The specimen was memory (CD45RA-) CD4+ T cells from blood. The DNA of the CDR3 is TGCGCCAGCAGCCAGGACAGTACCTCTGGAAACACCATATATTTT. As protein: CASSQDSTSGNTIYF.